The clone carrying this TCR beta chain showed up just a few times. The antigen is unknown. The data derive from a study of molecular identifiers for immune sequencing clone quantification. Study conclusions and caveats: Over 99% of CMV-specific effector molecules, but under 1% of naive ones, were in clones above 20 copies.

Generation of bulk TCR libraries relied on previously described methods and listed TCR primers. MiXCR, run by TCRdb on the PCR reads, gives a single entry per CDR3 protein. The sample yields approximately 670,000 distinct CDR3 sequences, around 20% seen once. CDR1 and CDR2 (germline): SEHNR, FQNEAQ (reference sequence). This CDR3 is 14 amino acids long. V lost 3 bases, J lost 9 bases, and 15 bases lay in between. This receptor was obtained from a human donor in good health. Some libraries in this study had Jurkat cell RNA spiked in. This chain links TRBV7-9 with TRBJ2-1, with a tentative D call TRBD1 (5 bases). The specimen was naive CD8+ T cells from blood, with Jurkat cell RNA spiked in. Subset specified: FACS-sorted CD8+CD4-CCR7+CD45RA+ naive T cells. The CDR3 DNA sequence: TGTGCCAGCAGCTTCCAAATCCAGGGTCCTGAGCAGTTCTTC. Its translation: CASSFQIQGPEQFF.